This entry is about one T cell receptor (beta chain). The data were taken from a study of T cell changes during pregnancy in multiple sclerosis. Sequencing used immunoSEQ multiplex PCR; TCRdb keeps in-frame clones, though not all of them. The sample lists about 100,000 clones, more than 85% occurring once. Trimming at V came to 3 bases and at J to 1 base, leaving 7 bases not matched to a gene. This CDR3 comprises 17 residues. Per the germline V gene, CDR1 is LGHNA and CDR2 is YSLEER. The rearrangement joins TRBV4-3 to TRBJ2-7; 12 bases match TRBD2. This sequence was found in a female donor with multiple sclerosis, enrolled in a pregnancy study. This specimen was peripheral blood, taken in the second trimester of pregnancy. CDR3 loop: CASSHTAGTSGSYEQYF. The CDR3 bases are TGCGCCAGCAGCCACACGGCCGGGACTAGCGGGTCCTACGAGCAGTACTTC.